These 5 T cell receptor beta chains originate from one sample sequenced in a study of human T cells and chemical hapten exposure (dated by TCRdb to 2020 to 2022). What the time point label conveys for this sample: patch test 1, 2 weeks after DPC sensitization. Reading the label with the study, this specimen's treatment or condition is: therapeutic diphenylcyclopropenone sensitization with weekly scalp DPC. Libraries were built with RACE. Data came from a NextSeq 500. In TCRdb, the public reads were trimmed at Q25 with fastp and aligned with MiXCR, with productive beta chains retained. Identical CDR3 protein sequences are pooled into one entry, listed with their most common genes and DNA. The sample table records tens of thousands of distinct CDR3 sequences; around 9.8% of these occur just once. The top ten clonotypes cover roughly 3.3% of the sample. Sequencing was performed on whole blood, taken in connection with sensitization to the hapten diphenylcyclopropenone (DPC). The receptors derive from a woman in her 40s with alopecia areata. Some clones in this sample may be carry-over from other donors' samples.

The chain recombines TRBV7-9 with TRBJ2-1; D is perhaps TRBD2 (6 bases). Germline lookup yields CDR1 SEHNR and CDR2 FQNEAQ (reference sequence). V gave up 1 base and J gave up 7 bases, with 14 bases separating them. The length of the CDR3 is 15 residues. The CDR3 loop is CASSLEPAGPNEQFF. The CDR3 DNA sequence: TGTGCCAGCAGCTTAGAACCCGCGGGGCCGAATGAGCAGTTCTTC.

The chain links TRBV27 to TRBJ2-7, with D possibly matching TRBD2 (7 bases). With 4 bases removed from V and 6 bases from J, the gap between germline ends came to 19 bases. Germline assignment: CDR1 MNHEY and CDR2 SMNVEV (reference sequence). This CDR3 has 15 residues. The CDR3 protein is CASSSGGGGKGEQYF. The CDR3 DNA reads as TGTGCCAGCAGTTCTGGGGGCGGGGGCAAGGGCGAGCAGTACTTC.

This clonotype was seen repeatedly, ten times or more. CDR3 bases: TGTGCCAGTCAGCGGGACTACCAGCCGTTGGAGCAGTACTTC. Translating it yields CASQRDYQPLEQYF. V usage is TRBV6-2 or TRBV6-3 and J usage is TRBJ2-7, with 7 bases aligning to TRBD2. V lost 9 bases and J lost 7; bases outside the gene matches: 15. Germline CDR1 MNHEY, CDR2 SVGEGT. The CDR3 is 14 amino acids.

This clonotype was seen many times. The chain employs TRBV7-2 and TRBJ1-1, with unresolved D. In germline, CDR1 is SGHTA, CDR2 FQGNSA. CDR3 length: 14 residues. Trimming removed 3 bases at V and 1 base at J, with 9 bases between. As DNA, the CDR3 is TGTGCCAGCAGCTTCCCACAGAAGAACACTGAAGCTTTCTTT. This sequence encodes CASSFPQKNTEAFF.

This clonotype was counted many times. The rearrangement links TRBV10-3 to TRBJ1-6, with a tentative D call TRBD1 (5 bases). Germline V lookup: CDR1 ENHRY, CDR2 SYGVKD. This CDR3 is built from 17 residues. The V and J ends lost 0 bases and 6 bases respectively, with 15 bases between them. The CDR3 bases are TGTGCCATCAGTGAGTCGCGGGACGTCGGATCTAATTCACCCCTCCACTTT. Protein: CAISESRDVGSNSPLHF.